This paragraph reports one T cell receptor beta chain. Antigen specificity is unknown. Germline assignment: CDR1 LNHNV and CDR2 YYDKDF (reference sequence). CDR3 length: 14 residues. This specimen comes from a study of T cell clusters in autoimmune cytopenias. Each sample's input was roughly 270 ng genomic DNA, 38,000 or so genome equivalents. Multiplex touch-down PCR amplified TRB using TRB-A and TRB-B pools in one tube. TCRdb re-analyzed the multiplex PCR reads; it lists each CDR3 protein once, without DNA. The table lists approximately 11,000 distinct CDR3 sequences. Study-wide results and limits: Active autoimmune hepatitis patients had around 3-fold fewer exclusive TRB clusters than healthy donors.

Another study also made use of these data, one on T cell repertoires in aging, cancer and after chemotherapy. That report adds: Immunological memory after chemotherapy cannot be judged from the repertoire data.

Source material: peripheral blood. V gene TRBV15 combines with J gene TRBJ1-2. This TCR came from a human donor in good health. CDR3 residues: CATSRERANYGYTF.